The T cell receptor beta chain under discussion was sequenced for a study of cytomegalovirus exposure and HLA in healthy donors. Findings and caveats of the study: A few CMV-associated chains proved CMV antigen-specific in vitro.

PCR primers comprised 60 Vbeta and 13 Jbeta primers. Sequencing was performed with immunoSEQ multiplex PCR; in TCRdb, only in-frame clones are kept and a portion is missing. The table includes approximately 170,000 clones, around 77% detected once. This clone has just a few counts. The antigen remains undetermined. The sample taken for sequencing was PBMCs. The clonotype was recovered from a man aged 40-50 years in good health and CMV-seronegative.

CDR3 DNA sequence: TGTGCCAGCAGCAAATCCGACAGGGGGCGAAACACCGGGGAGCTGTTTTTT. Protein sequence: CASSKSDRGRNTGELFF. This sequence joins TRBV5-4 and TRBJ2-2, with 10 positions matching TRBD1. The CDR3 runs 17 residues. Germline V gene data show CDR1 as SGHNT and CDR2 as YYREEE (reference sequence). Trimming took 4 bases from V and 2 from J; bases not matched to a gene: 8.